This T cell receptor beta chain was documented in a study of control samples from healthy donors and cancer patients. The CDR3 totals 15 residues. The germline V gene encodes CDR1 SGDLS and CDR2 YYNGEE. With V trimmed by 3 bases and J by 2 bases, 4 bases remained unmatched. TCRdb's table, derived via immunoSEQ multiplex PCR, lists solely in-frame clones and lacks some. The sample has 75,000 to 100,000 clones, roughly four fifths seen once; the top ten hold about 2%. The source of this sequence is a man aged 60 to 69 in good health. Sequenced sample: blood. The chain recombines TRBV9 with TRBJ2-1, with 8 bases aligning to TRBD1. CDR3 nucleotide sequence: TGTGCCAGCAGCGAGCAGGGGGCCGCCTACAATGAGCAGTTCTTC. Translation gives CASSEQGAAYNEQFF.